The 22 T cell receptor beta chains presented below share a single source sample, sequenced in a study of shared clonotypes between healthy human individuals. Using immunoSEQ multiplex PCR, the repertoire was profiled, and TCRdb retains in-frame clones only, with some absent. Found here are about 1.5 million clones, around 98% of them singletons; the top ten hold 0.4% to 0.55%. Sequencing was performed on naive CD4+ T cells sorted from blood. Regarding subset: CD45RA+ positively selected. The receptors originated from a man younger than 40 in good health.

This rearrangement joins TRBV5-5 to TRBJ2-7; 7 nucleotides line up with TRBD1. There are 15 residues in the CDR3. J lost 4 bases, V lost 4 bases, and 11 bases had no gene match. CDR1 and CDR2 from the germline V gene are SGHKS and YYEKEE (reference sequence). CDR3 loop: CASSGLGQSLYEQYF. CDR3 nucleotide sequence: TGTGCCAGCAGCGGGTTGGGACAGTCGTTATACGAGCAGTACTTC. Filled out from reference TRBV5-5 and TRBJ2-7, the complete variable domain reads DAGVTQSPTHLIKTRGQQVTLRCSPISGHKSVSWYQQVLGQGPQFIFQYYEKEERGRGNFPDRFSARQFPNYSSELNVNALLLGDSALYLCASSGLGQSLYEQYFGPGTRLTVT.

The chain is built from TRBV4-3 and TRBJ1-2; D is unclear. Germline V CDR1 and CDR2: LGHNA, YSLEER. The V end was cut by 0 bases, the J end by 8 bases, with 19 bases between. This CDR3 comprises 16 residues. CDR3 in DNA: TGCGCCAGCAGCCAAGACAGGTTGAGGCTCTGGTTCGGCTACACCTTC. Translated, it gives CASSQDRLRLWFGYTF.

The CDR3 region has the DNA TGCAGCGTTATCGGGGAGATAATGAACATTCAGTACTTC. Translated, it gives CSVIGEIMNIQYF. The chain has TRBV29-1 and TRBJ2-4, with a weak D call TRBD2 (5 bases). The CDR3 runs to 13 residues. Deletions cut 5 bases from V and 7 bases from J, with 15 bases between. The germline V gene encodes CDR1 SQVTM and CDR2 ANQGSEA.

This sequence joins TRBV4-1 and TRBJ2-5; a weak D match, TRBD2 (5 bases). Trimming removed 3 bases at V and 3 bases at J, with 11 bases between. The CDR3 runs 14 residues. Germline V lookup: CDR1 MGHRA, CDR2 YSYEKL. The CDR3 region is CASSQRTGKETQYF. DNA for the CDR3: TGCGCCAGCAGCCAGAGGACGGGAAAAGAGACCCAGTACTTC.

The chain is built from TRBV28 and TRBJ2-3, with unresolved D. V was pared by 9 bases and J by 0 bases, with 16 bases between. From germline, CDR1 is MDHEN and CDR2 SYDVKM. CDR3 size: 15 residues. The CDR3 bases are TGTGCCAGTTTCTCGATTGGGGATAGCACAGATACGCAGTATTTT. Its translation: CASFSIGDSTDTQYF.

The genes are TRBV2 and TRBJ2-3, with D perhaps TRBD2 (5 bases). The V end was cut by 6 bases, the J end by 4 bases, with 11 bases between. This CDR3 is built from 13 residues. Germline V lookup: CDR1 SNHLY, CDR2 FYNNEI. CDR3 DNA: TGTGCCAGCAGACTAGAACGGGCAGATACGCAGTATTTT. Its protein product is CASRLERADTQYF.

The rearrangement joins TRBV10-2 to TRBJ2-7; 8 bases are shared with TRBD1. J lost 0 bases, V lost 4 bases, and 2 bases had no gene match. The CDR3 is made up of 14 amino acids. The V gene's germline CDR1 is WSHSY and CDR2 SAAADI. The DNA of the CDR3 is TGCGCCAGCAGTGTCACAGGGGGCTCCTACGAGCAGTACTTC. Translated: CASSVTGGSYEQYF.

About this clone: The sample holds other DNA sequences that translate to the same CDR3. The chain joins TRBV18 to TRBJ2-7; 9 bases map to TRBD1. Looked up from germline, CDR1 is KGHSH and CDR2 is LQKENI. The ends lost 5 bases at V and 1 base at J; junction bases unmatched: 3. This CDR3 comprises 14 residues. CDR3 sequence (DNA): TGTGCCAGCTCATCGGACAGGGGTTCCTACGAGCAGTACTTC. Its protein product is CASSSDRGSYEQYF.

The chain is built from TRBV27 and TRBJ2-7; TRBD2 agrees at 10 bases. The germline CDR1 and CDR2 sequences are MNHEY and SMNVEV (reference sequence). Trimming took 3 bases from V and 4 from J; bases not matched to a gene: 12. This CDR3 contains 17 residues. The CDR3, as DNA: TGTGCCAGCAGTTTGTCTTCTAGCGGGAGAATCAGGTACGAGCAGTACTTC. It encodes CASSLSSSGRIRYEQYF.

In DNA, the CDR3 is TGTGCCAGCAGAACTAGCGGGAGATCTCCAGATACGCAGTATTTT. Protein: CASRTSGRSPDTQYF. The chain carries TRBV28 and TRBJ2-3; TRBD2 aligns across 11 bases. The V and J ends lost 6 bases and 4 bases, in that order; junction bases with no gene match: 6. The germline CDR1 and CDR2 sequences are MDHEN and SYDVKM. This CDR3 region has 15 residues.

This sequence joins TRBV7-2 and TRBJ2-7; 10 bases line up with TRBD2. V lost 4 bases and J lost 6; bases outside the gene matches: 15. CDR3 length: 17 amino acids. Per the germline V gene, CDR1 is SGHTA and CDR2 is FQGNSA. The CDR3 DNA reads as TGTGCCAGCAGCTCCCCGGGGGGTAGCGGGAGGAGTCGCGAGCAGTACTTC. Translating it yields CASSSPGGSGRSREQYF.

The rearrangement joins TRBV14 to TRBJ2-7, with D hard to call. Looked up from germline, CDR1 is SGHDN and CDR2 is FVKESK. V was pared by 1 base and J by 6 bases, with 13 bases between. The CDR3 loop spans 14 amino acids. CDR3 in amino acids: CASSQGSVLREQYF. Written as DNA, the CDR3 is TGTGCCAGCAGCCAAGGGTCCGTCCTCCGCGAGCAGTACTTC.

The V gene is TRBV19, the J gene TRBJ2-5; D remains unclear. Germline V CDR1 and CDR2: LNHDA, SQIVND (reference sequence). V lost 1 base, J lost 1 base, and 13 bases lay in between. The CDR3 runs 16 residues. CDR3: CASSIAGTFRQETQYF. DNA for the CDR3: TGTGCCAGTAGTATAGCGGGTACTTTTCGCCAAGAGACCCAGTACTTC.

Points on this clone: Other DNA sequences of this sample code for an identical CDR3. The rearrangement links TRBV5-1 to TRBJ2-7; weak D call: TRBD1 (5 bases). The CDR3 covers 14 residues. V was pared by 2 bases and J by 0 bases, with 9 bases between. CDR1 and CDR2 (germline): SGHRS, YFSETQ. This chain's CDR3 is CASSFTGSSYEQYF. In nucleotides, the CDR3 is TGCGCCAGCAGCTTCACAGGTAGCTCCTACGAGCAGTACTTC.

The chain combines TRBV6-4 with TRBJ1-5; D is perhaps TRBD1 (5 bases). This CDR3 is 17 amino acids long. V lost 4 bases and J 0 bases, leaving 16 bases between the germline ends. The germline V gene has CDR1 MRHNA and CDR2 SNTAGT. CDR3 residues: CASSGARADYSNQPQHF. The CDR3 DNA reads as TGTGCCAGCAGTGGGGCCAGGGCGGACTATAGCAATCAGCCCCAGCATTTT.

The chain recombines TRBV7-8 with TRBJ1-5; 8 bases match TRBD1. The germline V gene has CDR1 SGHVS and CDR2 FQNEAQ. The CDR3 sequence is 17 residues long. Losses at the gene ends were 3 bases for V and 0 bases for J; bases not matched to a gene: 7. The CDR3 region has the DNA TGTGCCAGCAGCTTTCGGACAGGGTGGGATAGCAATCAGCCCCAGCATTTT. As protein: CASSFRTGWDSNQPQHF.

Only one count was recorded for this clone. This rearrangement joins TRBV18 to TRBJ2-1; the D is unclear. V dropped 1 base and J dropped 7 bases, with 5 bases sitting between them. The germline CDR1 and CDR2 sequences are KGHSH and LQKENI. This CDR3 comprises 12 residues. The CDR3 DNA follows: TGTGCCAGCTCACCACTGGATAATGAGCAGTTCTTC. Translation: CASSPLDNEQFF.

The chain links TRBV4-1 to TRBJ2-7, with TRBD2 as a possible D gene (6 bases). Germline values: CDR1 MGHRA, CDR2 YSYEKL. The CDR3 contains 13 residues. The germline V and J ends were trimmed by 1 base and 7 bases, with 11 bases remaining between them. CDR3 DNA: TGCGCCAGCAGCCAAGCCGGGGGTTGGGAGCAGTACTTC. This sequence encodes CASSQAGGWEQYF.

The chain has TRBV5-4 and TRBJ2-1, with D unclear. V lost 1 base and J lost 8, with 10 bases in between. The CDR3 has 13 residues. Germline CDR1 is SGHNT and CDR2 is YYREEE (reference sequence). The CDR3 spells CASSLSRSDEQFF. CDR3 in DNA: TGTGCCAGCAGCTTGAGTAGATCCGATGAGCAGTTCTTC.

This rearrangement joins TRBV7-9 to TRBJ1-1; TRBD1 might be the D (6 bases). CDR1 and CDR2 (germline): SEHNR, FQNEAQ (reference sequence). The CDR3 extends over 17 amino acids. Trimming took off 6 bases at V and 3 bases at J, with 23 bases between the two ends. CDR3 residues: CASRSRGRGGMDTEAFF. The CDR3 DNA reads TGTGCCAGCAGGAGCAGGGGCAGGGGAGGTATGGACACTGAAGCTTTCTTT. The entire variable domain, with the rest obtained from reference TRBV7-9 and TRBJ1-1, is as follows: DTGVSQNPRHKITKRGQNVTFRCDPISEHNRLYWYRQTLGQGPEFLTYFQNEAQLEKSRLLSDRFSAERPKGSFSTLEIQRTEQGDSAMYLCASRSRGRGGMDTEAFFGQGTRLTVV.

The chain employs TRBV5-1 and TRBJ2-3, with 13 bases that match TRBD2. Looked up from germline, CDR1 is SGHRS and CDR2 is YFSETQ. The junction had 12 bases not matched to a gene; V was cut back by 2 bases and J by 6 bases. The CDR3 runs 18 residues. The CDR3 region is CASSFNRLAGGRGDTQYF. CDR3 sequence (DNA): TGCGCCAGCAGCTTTAACCGACTAGCGGGAGGCCGGGGGGATACGCAGTATTTT.

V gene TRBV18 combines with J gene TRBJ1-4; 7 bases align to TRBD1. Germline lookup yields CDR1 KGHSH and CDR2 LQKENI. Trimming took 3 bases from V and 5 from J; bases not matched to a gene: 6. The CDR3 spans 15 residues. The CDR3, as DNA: TGTGCCAGCTCACCGGAATTGGGACAGAATGAAAAACTGTTTTTT. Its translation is CASSPELGQNEKLFF.